One sample yielded the 14 T cell receptor beta chains listed below, sequenced in a study of Ad26.COV2.S vaccination and SARS-CoV-2 variants. Sequenced by immunoSEQ multiplex PCR; TCRdb stores in-frame clones only, minus some. The sample has 43,000 or so clones, roughly 84% seen once. The sequenced sample was peripheral blood, obtained after recovery from COVID-19. Receptors originate from a human donor who had recovered from COVID-19.

Only a few counts were recorded for this clone. The chain combines TRBV5-1 with TRBJ2-6; the D gene is possibly TRBD1 (6 bases). Germline CDR1 SGHRS, CDR2 YFSETQ. V was shortened by 7 bases and J by 0 bases, with 20 bases between the two germline ends. The CDR3 runs 18 residues. CDR3 region: CASVAWGGQTSGANVLTF. The DNA for the CDR3 is TGCGCCAGCGTAGCTTGGGGCGGACAGACCTCTGGGGCCAACGTCCTGACTTTC.

The CDR3 region is CASNGTGEGTEAFF. CDR3 bases: TGTGCCAGCAATGGGACAGGGGAGGGCACTGAAGCTTTCTTT. The rearrangement uses TRBV2 and TRBJ1-1; 10 bases line up with TRBD1. The CDR3 covers 14 residues. Losses at the gene ends were 7 bases for V and 4 bases for J; bases not matched to a gene: 6. Germline CDR1 and CDR2: SNHLY and FYNNEI.

V usage is TRBV2 and J usage is TRBJ2-1; 8 bases line up with TRBD2. Germline values: CDR1 SNHLY, CDR2 FYNNEI. V dropped 7 bases and J dropped 10; count of bases not matched to a gene: 15. The CDR3 spans 15 residues. The DNA of the CDR3 is TGTGCCAGCATCGACGGACGGGGGGGCCGAGGAGAGCAGTTCTTC. It specifies CASIDGRGGRGEQFF.

This clone showed up just a few times. The chain uses TRBV6-1 and TRBJ2-3; possible D gene TRBD2, 7 bases. Trimming took 2 bases from V and 4 from J, leaving 22 bases between them. Germline CDR1 and CDR2: MNHNS and SASEGT. The CDR3 contains 18 residues. CDR3 bases: TGTGCCAGCAGTGAATGGGGGGGCCTCAGGGACGGGTCAGATACGCAGTATTTT. It yields the protein CASSEWGGLRDGSDTQYF.

The CDR3 DNA sequence: TGTGCCAGCAGCCAAGTCAGGGGGCGCGAGGAGACCCAGTACTTC. Translated: CASSQVRGREETQYF. This rearrangement joins TRBV3-1 (or the pseudogene TRBV3-2) to TRBJ2-5; the match to TRBD1 covers 8 bases. CDR1 LGHDT and CDR2 YNNKEL come from the germline V gene (reference sequence). The J segment lost 5 bases and the V segment lost 1 base, leaving 6 bases of the junction unmatched. The CDR3 contains 15 residues.

The chain employs TRBV5-1 and TRBJ1-1; 8 nucleotides match TRBD1. In germline, CDR1 is SGHRS, CDR2 YFSETQ. This CDR3 region has 15 residues. The V and J ends lost 4 bases and 1 base, in that order; junction bases with no gene match: 6. The CDR3 sequence is CASSITGTGNTEAFF. The CDR3 region has the DNA TGCGCCAGCAGCATTACCGGGACAGGGAACACTGAAGCTTTCTTT.

V and J are TRBV7-9 and TRBJ2-1; 14 nucleotides align to TRBD2. Germline assignment: CDR1 SEHNR and CDR2 FQNEAQ (reference sequence). The junction had 9 bases not matched to a gene; V was cut back by 5 bases and J by 6 bases. The CDR3 has 17 amino acids. CDR3 bases: TGTGCCAGCAGCCCCCTCCCGGGGACTAGCGGGAGCAATGAGCAGTTCTTC. As protein: CASSPLPGTSGSNEQFF.

The rearrangement uses TRBV7-3 and TRBJ1-1; D possibly corresponds to TRBD1 (6 bases). Germline V gene sequence: CDR1 SGHTA, CDR2 FQGTGA. Trimming left V 5 bases short and J 5 bases short, with 18 bases between. This CDR3 region has 15 residues. The CDR3 sequence is CASSPLGGGLTEAFF. The CDR3 DNA reads as TGTGCCAGCAGCCCCCTAGGTGGGGGGCTTACTGAAGCTTTCTTT.

This clone was counted a single time. The chain has TRBV19 and TRBJ2-1; TRBD2 matches 9 bases. V trimming: 5 bases; J trimming: 8 bases; junction bases outside the gene matches: 16. The germline CDR1 and CDR2 sequences are LNHDA and SQIVND (reference sequence). The CDR3 length is 17 residues. The CDR3 DNA is TGTGCCAGTAGTCCTCCGGTAGCGGGGGAGACACTACATGAGCAGTTCTTC. Its protein product is CASSPPVAGETLHEQFF. Variable domain in full (rest from reference TRBV19 and TRBJ2-1): DGGITQSPKYLFRKEGQNVTLSCEQNLNHDAMYWYRQDPGQGLRLIYYSQIVNDFQKGDIAEGYSVSREKKESFPLTVTSAQKNPTAFYLCASSPPVAGETLHEQFFGPGTRLTVL.

This clone was found a few times. The CDR3, as DNA: TGTGCCAGCTCACCATCCGACTGGGACGTAAACACCATATATTTT. Translated, it gives CASSPSDWDVNTIYF. V gene TRBV18 combines with J gene TRBJ1-3; tentative D call: TRBD1 (5 bases). The CDR3 extends over 15 amino acids. Trimming shortened V by 2 bases and J by 6 bases, and 14 bases separated the two germline ends. Germline lookup yields CDR1 KGHSH and CDR2 LQKENI. Drawing the rest from reference TRBV18 and TRBJ1-3, the complete variable domain is NAGVMQNPRHLVRRRGQEARLRCSPMKGHSHVYWYRQLPEEGLKFMVYLQKENIIDESGMPKERFSAEFPKEGPSILRIQQVVRGDSAAYFCASSPSDWDVNTIYFGEGSWLTVV.

The chain's CDR3 is CASSELGQGTDTQYF. Here the CDR3 DNA reads TGTGCCAGCAGCGAGTTGGGACAGGGGACAGATACGCAGTATTTT. The V and J genes are TRBV9 and TRBJ2-3; 10 bases are a match to TRBD1. The CDR3 extends over 15 amino acids. CDR1 is SGDLS, CDR2 YYNGEE, per germline. J was trimmed by 3 bases and V by 3 bases; bases with no gene match: 4.

J is TRBJ2-5 and V is TRBV18; D ambiguous. Per the germline V gene, CDR1 is KGHSH and CDR2 is LQKENI. The CDR3 extends over 15 amino acids. The V gene lost 3 bases and the J gene lost 2 bases, with 13 bases spanning the gap. DNA of the CDR3: TGTGCCAGCTCACCGAACGCCCGGATACAAGAGACCCAGTACTTC. As protein: CASSPNARIQETQYF.

This clone was observed once. At one end the junction does not follow the germline gene, possibly because of a read error. This chain uses TRBV24-1 with TRBJ2-6; 10 nucleotides agree with TRBD1. The length of the CDR3 is 19 residues. CDR1 KGHDR and CDR2 SFDVKD come from the germline V gene. The CDR3 region is CATSGLGTGDNSGANVLTF. The CDR3 bases are TGTGCCACCAGTGGTTTGGGGACAGGGGACAACTCTGGGGCCAACGTCCTGACTTTC.

There are a few counts of this clone. The V call is TRBV7-9, the J call TRBJ1-2; D remains ambiguous. The CDR3 runs 13 residues. V was pared by 0 bases and J by 0 bases, with 2 bases between. The germline gives CDR1 SEHNR, CDR2 FQNEAQ (reference sequence). The CDR3 region has the DNA TGTGCCAGCAGCTTAGCCCCTAACTATGGCTACACCTTC. It is translated as CASSLAPNYGYTF.